This TCR beta chain was captured in a study of cytomegalovirus exposure and HLA in healthy donors. The study's findings and limits: A later analysis found that most CMV-associated TCR beta chains appeared HLA-restricted.

CDR1 is MNHEY and CDR2 is SMNVEV in the germline V gene (reference sequence). There are 19 residues in the CDR3. The PCR contained 60 Vbeta and 13 Jbeta primers. Assay used: immunoSEQ multiplex PCR; TCRdb lists only in-frame clones, some missing. The sample has approximately 90,000 clones; approximately 71% are singletons. On this clone itself: The antigen is undetermined. One end of the junction varies from germline; a read error may be responsible.

The chain combines TRBV27 with TRBJ2-1, with 7 bases matching TRBD1. The sequence came from a man aged 30-40 years in good health and CMV-seronegative. The sequenced sample consisted of PBMCs. The CDR3 sequence: CASSLSVGSGQLSYSEQFF. In nucleotides, the CDR3 is TGTGCCAGCAGTCTGTCGGTGGGTTCGGGACAGCTCTCCTACAGTGAGCAGTTCTTC.